This T cell receptor (beta chain) was identified during a study of blood T cell repertoires in COVID-19. Across the whole study: T cells, B-cell-depleted T cells, or PBMCs supplied cDNA or gDNA.

Original analysis: Amplification with reference gene primers provided the estimates of nucleated cell counts. The method was immunoSEQ multiplex PCR; TCRdb's version includes in-frame clones alone and lacks a portion of them. The DNA gave D and trimming, while V, J and clone size come from that table. Of approximately 65,000 clones listed, 80% to 90% are singletons. Residents of 20 to 25 US areas, aged about 18 to 95 years, made up the participants. Grouping used clinical history reported by participants in a survey and questionnaire. This TCR was recovered from a woman aged 40 to 50 with acute COVID-19. Sequenced: PBMCs or T cells enriched from blood (not recorded which).

The CDR3 region has the DNA TGTGCCAGCAGCTTAGGACAGGGGATCAATGAGCAGTTCTTC. Amino acids: CASSLGQGINEQFF. The V gene is TRBV7-9, the J gene TRBJ2-1; the match to TRBD1 covers 8 bases. V trimming: 1 base; J trimming: 6 bases; junction bases outside the gene matches: 2. Germline V gene sequence: CDR1 SEHNR, CDR2 FQNEAQ (reference sequence). This CDR3 contains 14 residues.